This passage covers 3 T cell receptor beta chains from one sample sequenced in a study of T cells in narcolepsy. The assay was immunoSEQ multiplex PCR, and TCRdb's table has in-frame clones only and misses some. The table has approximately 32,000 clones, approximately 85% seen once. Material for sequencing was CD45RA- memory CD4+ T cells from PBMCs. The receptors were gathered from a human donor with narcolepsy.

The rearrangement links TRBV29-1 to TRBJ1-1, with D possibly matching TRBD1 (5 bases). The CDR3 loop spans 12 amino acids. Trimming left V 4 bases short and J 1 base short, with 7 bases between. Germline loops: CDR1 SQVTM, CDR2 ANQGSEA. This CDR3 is CSVVTGNTEAFF. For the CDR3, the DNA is TGCAGCGTTGTTACAGGGAACACTGAAGCTTTCTTT.

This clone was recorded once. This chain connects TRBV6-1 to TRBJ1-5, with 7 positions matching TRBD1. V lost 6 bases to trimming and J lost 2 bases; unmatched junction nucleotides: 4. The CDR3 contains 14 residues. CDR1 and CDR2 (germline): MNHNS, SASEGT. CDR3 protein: CASRGQQRNQPQHF. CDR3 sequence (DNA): TGTGCCAGCAGGGGACAGCAACGCAATCAGCCCCAGCATTTT.

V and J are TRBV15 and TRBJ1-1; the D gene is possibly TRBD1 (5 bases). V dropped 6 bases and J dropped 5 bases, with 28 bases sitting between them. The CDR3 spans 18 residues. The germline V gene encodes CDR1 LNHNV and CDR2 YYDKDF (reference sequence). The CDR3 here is CATSPSRDGVGVTTEAFF. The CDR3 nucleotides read TGTGCCACCAGTCCTAGCCGGGACGGGGTGGGGGTAACGACTGAAGCTTTCTTT. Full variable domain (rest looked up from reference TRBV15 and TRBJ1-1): DAMVIQNPRYQVTQFGKPVTLSCSQTLNHNVMYWYQQKSSQAPKLLFHYYDKDFNNEADTPDNFQSRRPNTSFCFLDIRSPGLGDTAMYLCATSPSRDGVGVTTEAFFGQGTRLTVV.